This entry concerns a single TCR beta chain. No antigen is known for it. This sample was included in a study of cytomegalovirus exposure and HLA in healthy donors. Study-wide findings and caveats: Generally TCR sequences proved uncommon, though certain public TCRs appeared in numerous donors. Common viral pathogens (according to a later analysis) appeared linked to several of the most significant clusters. It was shown in a later analysis that HLA-associated TCR beta chains were more clonally expanded than other, equally common chains. It was only CMV serostatus that was available as immune exposure information.

PCR primers comprised 60 Vbeta and 13 Jbeta primers. Some clones are missing from TCRdb's copy, which holds only in-frame ones; the method was immunoSEQ multiplex PCR. The sample carries roughly 160,000 clones, about 72% recorded once. The CDR3 loop spans 18 amino acids. CDR1 and CDR2 from the germline V gene are KGHSH and LQKENI. The V end lost 1 base, the J end lost 2 bases, and 21 bases lay between the germline ends. This chain links TRBV18 with TRBJ2-7, with a weak D call TRBD1 (6 bases). The sample was PBMCs. This TCR derives from a man between 60 and 70 years old in good health and CMV-seronegative. The CDR3 region is CASSPRPGVVYSPYEQYF. The CDR3 DNA reads as TGTGCCAGCTCACCACGCCCAGGGGTGGTTTATAGCCCCTACGAGCAGTACTTC.